These T cell receptor beta chains were read from a single sample in a study of T cell clones after liver transplantation. Profiled with immunoSEQ multiplex PCR; TCRdb holds only in-frame clones, not every one. The sample records nearly 55,000 clones, 84% being singletons. Specimen: CD4+ T cells from blood, collected before liver transplant. These receptors all stem from a human donor who received a liver transplant. CDR3s include the opening cysteine and the closing phenylalanine or tryptophan. The D gene is left open where the match is weak. A row's size may be missing; if present it is once, few, many or a size class.

v_gene	j_gene	d_gene	abundance	CDR3aa	CDR3nt
TRBV7-9	TRBJ2-3	TRBD2	.	CASRLGGGSTDTQYF	TGTGCCAGCAGGTTAGGCGGGGGGTCTACAGATACGCAGTATTTT
TRBV7-9	TRBJ2-7	TRBD1	.	CASSSKGQASYEQYF	TGTGCCAGCAGCTCAAAAGGACAGGCCTCCTACGAGCAGTACTTC
TRBV7-9	TRBJ2-2	.	.	CASSLAGYRQRNTGELFF	TGTGCCAGCAGCTTAGCTGGCTATCGACAGCGGAACACCGGGGAGCTGTTTTTT
TRBV7-2	TRBJ1-6	.	.	CASSLDFAISSPLHF	TGTGCCAGCAGCCTTGATTTTGCGATTTCTTCACCCCTCCACTTT
TRBV28	TRBJ2-6	.	.	CASSSRVSGANVLTF	TGTGCCAGCAGTTCAAGGGTTTCTGGGGCCAACGTCCTGACTTTC
TRBV7-2	TRBJ2-7	.	.	CASSPPTYEQYF	TGTGCCAGCAGCCCCCCGACCTACGAGCAGTACTTC
TRBV5-5	TRBJ2-7	.	.	CASSLLSPEPYEQYF	TGTGCCAGCAGCTTGTTGTCCCCCGAGCCCTACGAGCAGTACTTC
TRBV29-1	TRBJ1-2	TRBD1	.	CSVEWAPGQGSYGYTF	TGCAGCGTTGAATGGGCCCCGGGACAGGGGAGCTATGGCTACACCTTC
TRBV4-2	TRBJ2-1	TRBD2	.	CASSQESGRAVHEQFF	TGTGCCAGCAGCCAAGAGAGCGGGAGGGCGGTCCATGAGCAGTTCTTC
TRBV6-1	TRBJ1-2	.	once	CASADNNYGYTF	TGTGCCAGCGCGGACAATAACTATGGCTACACCTTC
TRBV5-4	TRBJ2-5	.	.	CASSSKGGADQETQYF	TGTGCCAGCAGCTCAAAGGGCGGGGCGGACCAAGAGACCCAGTACTTC
TRBV5-4	TRBJ1-6	TRBD1	.	CASSWDRGESSPLHF	TGTGCCAGCAGCTGGGACAGGGGGGAGAGTTCACCCCTCCACTTT
TRBV7-9	TRBJ2-5	.	once	CASSLDGRGHQETQYF	TGTGCCAGCAGCTTAGACGGCAGGGGACACCAAGAGACCCAGTACTTC
TRBV14	TRBJ2-7	.	.	CASSQDRRRREYF	TGTGCCAGCAGCCAAGATCGCAGGCGGAGGGAGTACTTC
TRBV28	TRBJ1-2	.	.	CASSTPTSYYGYTF	TGTGCCAGCAGTACCCCGACAAGTTACTATGGCTACACCTTC
TRBV5-8	TRBJ1-1	.	.	CASRWGSTEAFF	TGTGCCAGCAGGTGGGGGTCAACTGAAGCTTTCTTT
TRBV4-3	TRBJ1-3	.	.	CASSQGQGGNTIYF	TGCGCCAGCAGCCAAGGACAAGGGGGGAATACCATATATTTT
TRBV28	TRBJ2-7	.	.	CASTLGVLFGQPQDYEQYF	TGTGCCAGCACTTTAGGGGTTCTATTCGGACAGCCACAGGACTACGAGCAGTACTTC
TRBV27	TRBJ2-1	TRBD2	.	CASSLFRRGGLRNEQFF	TGTGCCAGCAGTTTATTCCGGCGGGGGGGCCTTCGGAATGAGCAGTTCTTC
TRBV28	TRBJ2-6	.	.	CASSLSTGGAGANVLTF	TGTGCCAGCAGTTTATCCACAGGGGGGGCTGGGGCCAACGTCCTGACTTTC